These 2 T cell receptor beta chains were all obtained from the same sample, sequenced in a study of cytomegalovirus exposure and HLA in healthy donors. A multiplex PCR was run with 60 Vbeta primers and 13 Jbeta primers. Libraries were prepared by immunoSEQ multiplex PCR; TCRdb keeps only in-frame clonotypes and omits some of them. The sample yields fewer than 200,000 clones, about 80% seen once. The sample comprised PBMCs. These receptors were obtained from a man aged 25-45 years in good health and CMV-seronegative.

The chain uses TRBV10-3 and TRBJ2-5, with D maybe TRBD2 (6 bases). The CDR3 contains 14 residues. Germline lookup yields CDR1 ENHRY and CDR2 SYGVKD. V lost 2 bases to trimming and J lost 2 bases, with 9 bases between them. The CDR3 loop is CAISERDLQETQYF. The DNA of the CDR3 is TGTGCCATCAGTGAGCGGGACTTGCAAGAGACCCAGTACTTC.

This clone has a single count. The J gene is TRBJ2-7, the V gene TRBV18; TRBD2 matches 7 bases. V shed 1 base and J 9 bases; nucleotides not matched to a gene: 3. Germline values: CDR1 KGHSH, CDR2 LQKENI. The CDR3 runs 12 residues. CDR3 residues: CASSPLGEGQYF. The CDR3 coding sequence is TGTGCCAGCTCACCACTGGGGGAGGGGCAGTACTTC.